The clone carrying this T cell receptor beta chain was counted at least ten times. Seattle-derived patients entered the study during active infection and were followed longitudinally. This CDR3 contains 15 residues. V was trimmed by 6 bases and J by 2 bases, leaving 16 bases between them. Per the germline V gene, CDR1 is MNHEY and CDR2 is SMNVEV (reference sequence). This sample was included in a study of blood T cell repertoires in COVID-19. Across the study: Specimens from acute and convalescent COVID-19 originated in the United States, Italy and Spain. The cDNA or gDNA used as material had been derived from T cells, B-cell-depleted T cells, or PBMCs.

As originally analysed: Estimation of nucleated cell counts was performed using reference gene primer amplification. TCRdb's copy holds only in-frame clones and misses some; the assay was immunoSEQ multiplex PCR. The V and J calls and clone size are taken from that table; D and trimming were inferred from the DNA. The sample lists approximately 90,000 clones, approximately 84% occurring once. The chain couples TRBV27 to TRBJ1-1; a weak D match, TRBD1 (6 bases). Sequenced material: peripheral blood. The receptor was isolated from a man in his 70s with COVID-19, enrolled during active disease. The CDR3 loop is CASRASTGSNTEAFF. DNA for the CDR3: TGTGCCAGCAGGGCGAGCACAGGGTCCAACACTGAAGCTTTCTTT.